The clone carrying this T cell receptor (gamma chain) is termed medium-sized (0.01 to 0.1%). Its specificity is not known. Different DNA sequences within this sample yield the same CDR3. This sample stems from a study of gamma delta lymphoproliferative disorders and STAT genes. Study as a whole: Gamma-chain libraries were built from at least 50 ng of genomic DNA with the LymphoTrack Dx TCRG Assay. For the delta chain, EuroClonality-NGS standard procedure was applied. Points from the study as a whole: Leukemic cells skewed toward terminal effectors, unlike likely varied control T cells.

V lost 5 bases to trimming and J lost 0 bases; unmatched junction nucleotides: 1. Germline CDR1 reads VENAVY; CDR2 reads YDSYNSRV. The CDR3 covers 12 residues. Sequencing used genomic DNA taken from PBMCs of patients and controls. TCRdb re-called clones from the multiplex PCR reads via CATT. Of roughly 4,500 gamma-chain clones detected, 6% to 9% appear once; the ten largest clones hold just under 3%. The receptor comes from a human donor in good health. The chain links TRGV8 to TRGJ1 or TRGJ2. TCRdb carries no J gene annotation; the J gene was assigned here by matching the DNA with germline. The sequenced material came from blood. CDR3 sequence reads: CATWANYYKKLF. CDR3 bases: TGTGCCACCTGGGCGAATTATTATAAGAAACTCTTT.